This T cell receptor beta chain was sequenced during a study of OX40 agonist ivuxolimab in advanced cancers. Study-wide results and caveats: At 0.1 to 3.0 mg/kg and by week 6, clonal expansion occurred in CD4+ and CD8+ blood T cells.

The CDR3 has 14 residues. The germline gives CDR1 PRHDT, CDR2 FYEKMQ (reference sequence). Trimming removed 3 bases from V and 7 bases from J, with 13 bases in between. With respect to this clone: Its antigen is unknown.

Clones were sequenced by immunoSEQ multiplex PCR, and TCRdb holds only the in-frame ones, with some missing. The data contain approximately 30,000 clones, around 92% of them singletons. The sequencing here drew on CD4+ or CD8+ T cells sorted from blood, taken in a trial of the OX40 agonist ivuxolimab. The rearrangement uses TRBV13 and TRBJ2-1, with unresolved D. The receptor comes from an adult with an advanced solid tumor such as melanoma, head and neck, liver or kidney cancer. Here the CDR3 reads CASSFRGVGNEQFF. The DNA of the CDR3 is TGTGCCAGCAGCTTCCGAGGCGTGGGAAATGAGCAGTTCTTC.